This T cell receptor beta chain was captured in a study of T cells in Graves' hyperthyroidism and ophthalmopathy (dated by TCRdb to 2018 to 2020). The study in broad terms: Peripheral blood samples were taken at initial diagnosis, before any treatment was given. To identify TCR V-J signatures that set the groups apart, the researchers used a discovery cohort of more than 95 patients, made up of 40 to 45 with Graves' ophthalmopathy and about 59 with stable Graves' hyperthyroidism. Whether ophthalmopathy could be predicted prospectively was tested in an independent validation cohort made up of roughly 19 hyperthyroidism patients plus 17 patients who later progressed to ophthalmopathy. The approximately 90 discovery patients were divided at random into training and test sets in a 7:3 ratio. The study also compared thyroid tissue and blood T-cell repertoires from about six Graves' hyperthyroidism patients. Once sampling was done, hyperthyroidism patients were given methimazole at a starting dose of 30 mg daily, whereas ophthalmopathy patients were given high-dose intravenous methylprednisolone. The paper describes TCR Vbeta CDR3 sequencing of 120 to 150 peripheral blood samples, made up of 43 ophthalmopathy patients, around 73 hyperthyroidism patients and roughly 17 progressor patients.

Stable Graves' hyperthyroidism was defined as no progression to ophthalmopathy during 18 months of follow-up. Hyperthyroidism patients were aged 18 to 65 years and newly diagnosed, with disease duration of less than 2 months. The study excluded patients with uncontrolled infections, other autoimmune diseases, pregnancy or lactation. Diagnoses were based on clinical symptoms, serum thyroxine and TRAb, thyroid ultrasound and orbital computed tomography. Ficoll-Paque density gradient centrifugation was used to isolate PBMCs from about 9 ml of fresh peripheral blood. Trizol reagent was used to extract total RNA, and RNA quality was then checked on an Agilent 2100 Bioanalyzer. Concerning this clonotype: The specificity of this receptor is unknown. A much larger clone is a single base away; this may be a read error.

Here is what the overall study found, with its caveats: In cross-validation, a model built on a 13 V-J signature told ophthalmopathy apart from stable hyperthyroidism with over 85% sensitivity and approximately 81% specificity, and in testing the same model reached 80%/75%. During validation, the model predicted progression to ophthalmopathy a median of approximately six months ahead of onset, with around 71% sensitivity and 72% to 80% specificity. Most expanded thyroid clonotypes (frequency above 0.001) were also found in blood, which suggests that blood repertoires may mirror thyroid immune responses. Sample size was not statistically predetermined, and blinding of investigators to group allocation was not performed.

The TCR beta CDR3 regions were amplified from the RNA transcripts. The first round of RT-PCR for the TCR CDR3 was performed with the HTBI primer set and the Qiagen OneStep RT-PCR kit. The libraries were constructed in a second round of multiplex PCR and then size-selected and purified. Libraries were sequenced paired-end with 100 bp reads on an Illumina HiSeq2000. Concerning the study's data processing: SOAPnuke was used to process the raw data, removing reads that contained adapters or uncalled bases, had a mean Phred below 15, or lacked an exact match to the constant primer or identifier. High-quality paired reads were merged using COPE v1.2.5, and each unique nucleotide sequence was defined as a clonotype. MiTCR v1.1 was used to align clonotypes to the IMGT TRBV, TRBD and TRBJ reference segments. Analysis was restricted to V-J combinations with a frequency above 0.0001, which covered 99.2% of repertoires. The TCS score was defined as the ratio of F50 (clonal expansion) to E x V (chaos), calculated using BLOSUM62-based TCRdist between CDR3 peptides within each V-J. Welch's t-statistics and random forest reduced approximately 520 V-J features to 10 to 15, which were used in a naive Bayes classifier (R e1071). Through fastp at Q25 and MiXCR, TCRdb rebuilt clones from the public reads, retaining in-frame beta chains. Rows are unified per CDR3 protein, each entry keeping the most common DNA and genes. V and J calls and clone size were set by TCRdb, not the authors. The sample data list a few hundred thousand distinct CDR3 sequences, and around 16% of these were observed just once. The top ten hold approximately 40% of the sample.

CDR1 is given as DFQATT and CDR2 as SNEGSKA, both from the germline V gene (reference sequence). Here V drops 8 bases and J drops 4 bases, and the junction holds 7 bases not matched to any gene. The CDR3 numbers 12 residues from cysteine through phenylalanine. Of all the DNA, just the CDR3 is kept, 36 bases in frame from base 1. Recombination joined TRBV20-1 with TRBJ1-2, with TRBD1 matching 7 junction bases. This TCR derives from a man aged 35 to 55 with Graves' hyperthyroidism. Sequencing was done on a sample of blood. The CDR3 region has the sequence CSTDRDIYGYTF. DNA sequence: TGCAGTACTGACAGGGATATCTATGGCTACACCTTC.